The TCR beta chain described here comes from a study of T cell repertoires in cytomegalovirus infection (dated by TCRdb to about 2019). General notes on the study: Donor HLA type was relevant to the analysis, as public TCR beta signatures indicated carriage of CMV infection together with the matching HLA type. Summary of the overall study and its limitations: Cumulative frequency of public TCR beta family members discriminated carriers of CMV infection plus the relevant HLA type in this cohort and an independent roughly 350-donor cohort. The ex vivo response was dominated by HLA-C-restricted CMV-specific TCR beta clonotypes, which also provided the single most frequent clonotype in two of eight donors.

This clonotype was seen many times. The antigen it recognizes is unknown. Base qualities are not recorded, but no much larger clone differs from it by a single base. The reads were generated on an Illumina HiSeq 1500. TCRdb reran the public reads through fastp at Q25 and MiXCR, keeping productive beta chains. Rows with one shared CDR3 protein collapse into an entry with the most common genes and DNA. For this sample the table gives 600,000 to 800,000 distinct CDR3 sequences, of which approximately 24% were detected only once. The ten largest account for roughly 8% of the sample. The sample was CD8+ T cells from PBMCs. This clonotype was obtained from a human donor in good health (CMV status not recorded). Some clones in this sample may be carry-over from other donors' samples.

This receptor carries the CDR3 CAGTGSTGVGANVLTF. The nucleotide sequence reads as follows: TGTGCCGGGACTGGGTCGACAGGTGTGGGGGCCAACGTCCTGACTTTC. The rearranged chain carries TRBV6-1 and TRBJ2-6, with the D call tentatively TRBD1 or TRBD2, each fitting 6 bases. CDR1 is given as MNHNS and CDR2 as SASEGT, both from the germline V gene. The cysteine opens and the phenylalanine closes a CDR3 of 16 amino acids. Of all the DNA, just the CDR3 is kept, 48 bases in frame from base 1. Relative to germline, V is 11 bases shorter and J is 4 bases shorter, with 21 bases between their ends.